This T cell receptor (beta chain) was obtained from a study of T-cell memory formation after mild COVID-19. Study conclusions and caveats: Several responding clones turned up in pre-infection memory, indicating that cross-reactive memory may have taken part. Later expanders leaned CD4+, whereas day 15 to 85 contracting clones were balanced CD4/CD8.

This clonotype was picked up many times. Its specificity is not known. The CDR3 loop spans 12 amino acids. Germline V CDR1 and CDR2: DFQATT, SNEGSKA (reference sequence). Trimming cost V 4 bases and J 1 base; bases outside gene matches: 1. TCRdb re-analysed the 5' RACE reads in MiXCR, keeping a single row per CDR3 protein. The sample has about 200,000 distinct CDR3 sequences, 9.5% seen once. The specimen was PBMCs or a T cell subset sorted from them (not recorded which). The TCR was taken from a man in his late teens or twenties who had mild COVID-19 (a few samples of this study predate the infection). Cell type and time point are not known. This sequence joins TRBV20-1 and TRBJ2-7, with TRBD1 matching over 7 bases. The CDR3 nucleotides read TGCAGTGCTATGGGACAGTCCTACGAGCAGTACTTC. Protein: CSAMGQSYEQYF.